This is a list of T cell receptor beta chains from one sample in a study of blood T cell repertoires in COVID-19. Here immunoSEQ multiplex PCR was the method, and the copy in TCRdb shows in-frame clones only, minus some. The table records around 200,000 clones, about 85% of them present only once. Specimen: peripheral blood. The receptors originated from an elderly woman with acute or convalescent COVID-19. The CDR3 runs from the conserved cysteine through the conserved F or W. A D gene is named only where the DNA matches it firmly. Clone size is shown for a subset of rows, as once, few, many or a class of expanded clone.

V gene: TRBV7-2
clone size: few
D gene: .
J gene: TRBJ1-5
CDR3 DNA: TGTGCCAGCAGCTACTCCCCCAGGGTAGGGCAGCCCCAGCATTTT
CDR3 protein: CASSYSPRVGQPQHF

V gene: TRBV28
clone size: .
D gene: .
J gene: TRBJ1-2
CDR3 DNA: TGTGCCAGCAGTCCCCCCGGCAGGGGATTGGACTATGGCTACACCTTC
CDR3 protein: CASSPPGRGLDYGYTF

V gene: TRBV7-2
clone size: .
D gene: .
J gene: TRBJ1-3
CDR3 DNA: TGTGCCAGCAGCTTCGGGGGTACCTTTGGAAACACCATATATTTT
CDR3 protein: CASSFGGTFGNTIYF

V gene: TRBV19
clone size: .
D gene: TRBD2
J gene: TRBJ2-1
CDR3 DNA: TGTGCCAGTAGTATTGTCGGGAGGGCCTACAATGAGCAGTTCTTC
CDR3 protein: CASSIVGRAYNEQFF

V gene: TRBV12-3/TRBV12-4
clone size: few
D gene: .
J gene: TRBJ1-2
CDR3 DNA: TGTGCCAGCACTCAACTGGGAGGGGCCGGGACCTTC
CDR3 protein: CASTQLGGAGTF

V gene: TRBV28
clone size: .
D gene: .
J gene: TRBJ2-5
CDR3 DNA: TGTGCCAGCACCACAGTCAGAAGCGGGTACCAAGAGACCCAGTACTTC
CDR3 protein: CASTTVRSGYQETQYF

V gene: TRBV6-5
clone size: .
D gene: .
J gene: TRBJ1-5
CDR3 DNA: TGTGCCAGCAGCCCCGGGGGGGCTCAGCCCCAGCATTTT
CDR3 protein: CASSPGGAQPQHF

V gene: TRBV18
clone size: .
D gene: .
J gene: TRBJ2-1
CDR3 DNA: TGTGCCAGCTCACCCCCCCGGCCTAGCTATGAGCAGTTCTTC
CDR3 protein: CASSPPRPSYEQFF

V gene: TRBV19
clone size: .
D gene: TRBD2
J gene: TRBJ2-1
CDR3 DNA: TGTGCCAGTAGTCCCCGGACTAGCGGAGCTGAGCAGTTCTTC
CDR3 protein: CASSPRTSGAEQFF

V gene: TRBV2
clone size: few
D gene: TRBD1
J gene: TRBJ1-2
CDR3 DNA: TGTGCCAGCAGTTCCGACAGGGTGGGTCGGGGCTACACCTTC
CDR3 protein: CASSSDRVGRGYTF

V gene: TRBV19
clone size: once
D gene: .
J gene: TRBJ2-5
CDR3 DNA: TGTGCCAGTAGTTTACAGGGACAAGAGACCCAGTACTTC
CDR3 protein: CASSLQGQETQYF

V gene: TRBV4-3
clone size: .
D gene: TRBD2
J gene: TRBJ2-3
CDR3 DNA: TGCGCCAGCAGCCAAGCGGGAGGGCCCACAGATACGCAGTATTTT
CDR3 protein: CASSQAGGPTDTQYF

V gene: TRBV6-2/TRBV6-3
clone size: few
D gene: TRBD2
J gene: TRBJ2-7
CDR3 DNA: TGTGCCAGCAGTTACAGATCGGGAGGGCTACTCTCCTACGAGCAGTACTTC
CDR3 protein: CASSYRSGGLLSYEQYF

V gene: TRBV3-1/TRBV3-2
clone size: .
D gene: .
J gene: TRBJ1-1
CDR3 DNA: TGTGCCAGCAGCCAAGAACAGGGTAACACTGAAGCTTTCTTT
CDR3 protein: CASSQEQGNTEAFF

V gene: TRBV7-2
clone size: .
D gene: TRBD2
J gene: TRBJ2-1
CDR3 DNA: TGTGCCAGCATTCAGGCGGGAGGGCCGCACAATGAGCAGTTCTTC
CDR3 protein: CASIQAGGPHNEQFF

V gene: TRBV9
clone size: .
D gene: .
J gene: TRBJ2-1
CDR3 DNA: TGTGCCAGCAGCTATAGCGCACTATCCTACAATGAGCAGTTCTTC
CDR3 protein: CASSYSALSYNEQFF

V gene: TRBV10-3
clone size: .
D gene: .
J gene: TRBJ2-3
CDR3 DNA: TGTGCCACCGCCAGGGTATCAGATACGCAGTATTTT
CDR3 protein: CATARVSDTQYF

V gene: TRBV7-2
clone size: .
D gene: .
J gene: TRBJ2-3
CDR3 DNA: TGTGCCAGCAGCCCGTCTCCTTCGCGGGCCGGGAGCCGGCCAGATACGCAGTATTTT
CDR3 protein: CASSPSPSRAGSRPDTQYF

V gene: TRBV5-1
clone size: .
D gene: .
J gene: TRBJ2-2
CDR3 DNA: TGCGCCAGCAGCGGGATAGACAGGATCTACACCGGGGAGCTGTTTTTT
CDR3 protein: CASSGIDRIYTGELFF

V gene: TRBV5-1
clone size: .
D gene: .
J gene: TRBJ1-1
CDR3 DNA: TGCGCCAGCAGCCATACCCGACAGGATTTGAACACTGAAGCTTTCTTT
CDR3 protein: CASSHTRQDLNTEAFF